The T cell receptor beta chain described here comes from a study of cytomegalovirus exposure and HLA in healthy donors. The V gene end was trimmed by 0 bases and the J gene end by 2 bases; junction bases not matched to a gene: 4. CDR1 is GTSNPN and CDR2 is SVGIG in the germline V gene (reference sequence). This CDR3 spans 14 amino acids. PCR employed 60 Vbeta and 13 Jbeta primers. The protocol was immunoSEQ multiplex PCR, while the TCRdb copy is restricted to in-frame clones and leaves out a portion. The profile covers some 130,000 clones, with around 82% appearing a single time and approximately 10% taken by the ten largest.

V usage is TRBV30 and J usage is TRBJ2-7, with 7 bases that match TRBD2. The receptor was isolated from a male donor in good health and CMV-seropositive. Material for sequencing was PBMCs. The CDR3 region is CAWSVGGVTYEQYF. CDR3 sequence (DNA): TGTGCCTGGAGTGTGGGAGGGGTTACCTACGAGCAGTACTTC.